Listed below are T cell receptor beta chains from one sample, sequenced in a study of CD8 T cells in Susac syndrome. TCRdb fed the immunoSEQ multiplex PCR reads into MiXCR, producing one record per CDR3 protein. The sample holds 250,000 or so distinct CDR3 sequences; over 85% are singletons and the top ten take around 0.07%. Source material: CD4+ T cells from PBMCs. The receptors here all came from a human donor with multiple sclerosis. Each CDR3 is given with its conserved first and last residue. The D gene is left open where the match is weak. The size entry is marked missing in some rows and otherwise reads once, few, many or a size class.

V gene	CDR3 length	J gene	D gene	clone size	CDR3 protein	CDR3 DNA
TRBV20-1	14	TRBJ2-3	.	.	CSARVPGGGNTQYF	TGCAGTGCTAGAGTGCCGGGAGGGGGCAATACGCAGTATTTT
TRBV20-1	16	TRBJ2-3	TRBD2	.	CSAAIGLAGSTDTQYF	TGCAGTGCCGCGATCGGACTAGCGGGGAGCACAGATACGCAGTATTTT
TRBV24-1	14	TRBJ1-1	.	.	CATSSGVENTEAFF	TGTGCCACCAGTTCAGGGGTGGAGAACACTGAAGCTTTCTTT
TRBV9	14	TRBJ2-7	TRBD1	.	CASSEGAQRAEQYF	TGTGCCAGCAGCGAGGGGGCCCAACGGGCCGAGCAGTACTTC
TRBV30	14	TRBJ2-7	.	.	CAWVQGVAPYEQYF	TGTGCCTGGGTGCAGGGAGTCGCCCCCTACGAGCAGTACTTC
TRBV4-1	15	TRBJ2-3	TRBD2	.	CASSQVAGVTDTQYF	TGCGCCAGCAGCCAGGTAGCGGGGGTAACAGATACGCAGTATTTT
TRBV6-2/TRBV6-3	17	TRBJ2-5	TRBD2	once	CASSYGSSGRARETQYF	TGTGCCAGCAGTTACGGTTCCAGCGGGAGGGCCCGGGAGACCCAGTACTTC
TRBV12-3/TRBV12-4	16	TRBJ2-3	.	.	CASSLDWLGRPDTQYF	TGTGCCAGCAGTTTAGATTGGTTGGGACGGCCAGATACGCAGTATTTT
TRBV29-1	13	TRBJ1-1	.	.	CSVLRPLNTEAFF	TGCAGCGTTCTACGGCCTCTGAACACTGAAGCTTTCTTT
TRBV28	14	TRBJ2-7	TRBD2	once	CATRGGGALDEQYF	TGTGCCACCAGGGGCGGGGGGGCCCTCGACGAGCAGTACTTC
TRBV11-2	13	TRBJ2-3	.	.	CASSFASTDTQYF	TGTGCCAGCAGCTTTGCCAGCACAGATACGCAGTATTTT
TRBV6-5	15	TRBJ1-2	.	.	CASSAYPGQGGGYTF	TGTGCCAGCAGTGCCTATCCTGGGCAGGGAGGTGGCTACACCTTC
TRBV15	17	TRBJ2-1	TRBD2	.	CATSRDQGGSSYNEQFF	TGTGCCACCAGCAGAGATCAGGGCGGGAGCTCCTACAATGAGCAGTTCTTC
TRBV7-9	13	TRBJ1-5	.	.	CASSLLDGQPQHF	TGTGCCAGCAGCTTATTGGACGGCCAGCCCCAGCATTTT
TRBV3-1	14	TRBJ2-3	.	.	CASSQQWGSDTQYF	TGTGCCAGCAGCCAACAGTGGGGATCAGATACGCAGTATTTT
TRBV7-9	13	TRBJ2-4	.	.	CASSLAGGNIQYF	TGTGCCAGCAGCTTAGCGGGGGGCAACATTCAGTACTTC
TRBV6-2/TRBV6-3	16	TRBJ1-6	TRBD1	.	CASSSEYRGRVTPLHF	TGTGCCAGCAGTTCGGAGTACAGGGGGCGAGTTACACCCCTCCACTTT
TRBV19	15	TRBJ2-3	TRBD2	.	CASSKGLADTDTQYF	TGTGCCAGTAGTAAGGGACTAGCGGACACAGATACGCAGTATTTT
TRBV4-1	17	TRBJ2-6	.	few	CASSQVPASSGANVLTF	TGCGCCAGCAGCCAAGTTCCAGCGAGCTCTGGGGCCAACGTCCTGACTTTC
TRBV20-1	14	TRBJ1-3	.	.	CSARPHRGEDTIYF	TGCAGTGCTAGACCCCACCGGGGGGAGGACACCATATATTTT
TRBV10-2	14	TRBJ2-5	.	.	CASTTGSPQETQYF	TGCGCCAGCACAACAGGGAGCCCCCAGGAGACCCAGTACTTC
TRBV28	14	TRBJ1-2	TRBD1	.	CASSPGTGRHGYTF	TGTGCCAGTAGTCCCGGGACAGGGCGGCATGGCTACACCTTC
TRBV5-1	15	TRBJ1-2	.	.	CASSPAGIGNYGYTF	TGCGCCAGCAGCCCGGCGGGCATAGGAAACTATGGCTACACCTTC
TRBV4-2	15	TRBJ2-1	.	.	CASRAEGTAYNEQFF	TGTGCCAGCCGCGCGGAGGGGACTGCCTACAATGAGCAGTTCTTC
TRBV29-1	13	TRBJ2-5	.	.	CSVGPSTGETQYF	TGCAGCGTTGGACCATCAACTGGGGAGACCCAGTACTTC
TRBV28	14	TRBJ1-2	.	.	CASSRHGTAHGYTF	TGTGCCAGCAGCCGACACGGGACCGCCCATGGCTACACCTTC
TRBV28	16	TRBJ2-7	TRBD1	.	CASSLLGQAFTYEQYF	TGTGCCAGCAGTCTCCTTGGACAGGCCTTCACCTACGAGCAGTACTTC
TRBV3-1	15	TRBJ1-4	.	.	CASSHPGRGREKLFF	TGTGCCAGCAGTCACCCCGGCAGGGGACGCGAAAAACTGTTTTTT
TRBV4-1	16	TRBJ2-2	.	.	CASSQVGGFFTGELFF	TGCGCCAGCAGCCAAGTCGGCGGGTTTTTTACCGGGGAGCTGTTTTTT
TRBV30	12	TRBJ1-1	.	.	CAWSVRVTEAFF	TGTGCCTGGAGTGTCCGGGTCACTGAAGCTTTCTTT
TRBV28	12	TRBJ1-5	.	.	CASRGPNQPQHF	TGTGCCAGCAGAGGACCAAATCAGCCCCAGCATTTT
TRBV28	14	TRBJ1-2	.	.	CASSSEDRIGGYTF	TGTGCCAGCAGTTCAGAAGACAGGATAGGCGGCTACACCTTC
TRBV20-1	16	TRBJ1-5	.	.	CSAKGLRTEVNQPQHF	TGCAGTGCTAAGGGTCTTAGGACGGAAGTCAATCAGCCCCAGCATTTT
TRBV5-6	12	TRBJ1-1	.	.	CASSFGPREAFF	TGTGCCAGCAGCTTCGGTCCCAGAGAAGCTTTCTTT
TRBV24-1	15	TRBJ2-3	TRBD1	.	CATSDFGTGLDTQYF	TGTGCCACCAGTGATTTCGGGACAGGGTTGGATACGCAGTATTTT
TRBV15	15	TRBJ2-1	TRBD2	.	CATSRAGRPDNEQFF	TGTGCCACCAGCAGGGCCGGGAGGCCAGACAATGAGCAGTTCTTC
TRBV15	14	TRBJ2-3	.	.	CATSREYSTDTQYF	TGTGCCACCAGCAGAGAGTATAGCACAGATACGCAGTATTTT
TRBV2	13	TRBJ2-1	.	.	CASSKNRDDEQFF	TGTGCCAGCAGTAAGAACAGGGATGATGAGCAGTTCTTC
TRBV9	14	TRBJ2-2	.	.	CASKVSANTGELFF	TGTGCCAGCAAGGTATCTGCGAACACCGGGGAGCTGTTTTTT
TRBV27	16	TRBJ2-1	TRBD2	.	CASSSGLAGGGTEQFF	TGTGCCAGCAGCTCGGGACTAGCGGGAGGAGGCACTGAGCAGTTCTTC
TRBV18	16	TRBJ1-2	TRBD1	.	CASSTGQGFPSYGYIF	TGTGCCAGCTCAACGGGACAGGGGTTCCCCTCCTATGGCTACATCTTC
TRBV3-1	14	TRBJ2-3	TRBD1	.	CASSRDRASDTQYF	TGTGCCAGCAGCCGAGACAGGGCCTCAGATACGCAGTATTTT
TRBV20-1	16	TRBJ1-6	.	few	CSARWQGSSYNSPLHF	TGCAGTGCTAGATGGCAGGGGAGCTCCTATAATTCCCCCCTCCACTTT
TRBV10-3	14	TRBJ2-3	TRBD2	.	CAISSGTTSDTQYF	TGTGCCATCAGTTCCGGGACTACCAGTGATACGCAGTATTTT
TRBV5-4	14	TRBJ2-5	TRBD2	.	CASSLSGGAETQYF	TGTGCCAGCAGCTTGAGCGGGGGGGCAGAGACCCAGTACTTC
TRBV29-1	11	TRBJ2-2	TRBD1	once	CSTGVVGELFF	TGCAGCACAGGGGTAGTCGGGGAGCTGTTTTTT